This T cell receptor beta chain originates from a study of blood T cell repertoires in COVID-19. Study details: Both acute and convalescent COVID-19 samples were obtained from the United States, Italy and Spain.

The CDR3 spans 14 residues. Per germline, CDR1 LNHDA and CDR2 SQIVND (reference sequence). V was pared by 7 bases and J by 5 bases, with 6 bases of the junction left unmatched. Methods used by the authors: Cell counts per sample came from amplifying reference gene primers. The repertoire was sequenced with immunoSEQ multiplex PCR; TCRdb's copy has only in-frame clones and lacks some. V, J and clone size reflect that table, while D and trimming were determined from the DNA. The sample has about 170,000 clones, around 85% seen once. This clone came up once. Sequencing was carried out using peripheral blood. This TCR was sampled from a woman of 80 years or more with COVID-19, enrolled during active disease. This chain connects TRBV19 to TRBJ2-2; 8 bases match TRBD2. CDR3 sequence reads: CASKVREGTGELFF. The CDR3 DNA reads as TGTGCCAGTAAGGTTCGGGAGGGGACCGGGGAGCTGTTTTTT.